This note documents a single T cell receptor beta chain sequence. Its antigen is unknown. The length of the CDR3 is 17 residues. From germline, CDR1 is LGHDT and CDR2 YNNKEL (reference sequence). With V trimmed by 0 bases and J by 5 bases, 10 bases remained unmatched. Sequenced by immunoSEQ multiplex PCR; TCRdb stores in-frame clones only, minus some. The table includes some 99,000 clones, roughly nine tenths detected once. The data are from a study of T cell responses to AZD1222 COVID-19 vaccine. Study findings and constraints: Spike was spanned by vaccine-associated CD4 TCRs, which were dominant at 160-218 and 743-854.

The chain recombines TRBV3-1 (or the pseudogene TRBV3-2) with TRBJ2-5; 9 bases are shared with TRBD2. The TCR sequence derives from an adult in good health. The material was peripheral blood, obtained on day 0 of AZD1222 vaccination. CDR3 amino acids: CASSQEVIAGEGETQYF. The CDR3 nucleotides are TGTGCCAGCAGCCAAGAAGTGATAGCGGGAGAAGGTGAGACCCAGTACTTC.